The source of this TCR beta chain is a study of cytomegalovirus exposure and HLA in healthy donors. Study in general: Earlier, approximately 180 million T cells were analyzed, and about 120 million unique TCR beta sequences were found among them.

General study results and limits: Based on reports, TCR beta sequences accurately predicted HLA-A and HLA-B alleles for most subjects. Altogether, 150 or so TCR beta chains were recorded as cytomegalovirus-associated.

Notes on this clone: Antigen unknown.

This PCR relied on a set of 60 Vbeta primers and 13 Jbeta primers. Clones were read by immunoSEQ multiplex PCR, and TCRdb kept only the in-frame ones, dropping some. The data hold 200,000 to 250,000 clones, with roughly 90% observed a single time. The V and J ends lost 2 bases and 6 bases respectively, with 8 bases between them. Germline values: CDR1 MGHRA, CDR2 YSYEKL. The CDR3 extends over 12 amino acids. In nominal health when sampled, donors likely had unrecorded immune exposures nonetheless. The V call is TRBV4-1, the J call TRBJ2-7; possibly TRBD1 for D (6 bases). The clonotype originates from a woman younger than 30 in good health and CMV-seronegative. Specimen: PBMCs. The CDR3 loop reads CASSQIRGEQYF. The CDR3 DNA reads as TGCGCCAGCAGCCAAATCAGGGGCGAGCAGTACTTC.